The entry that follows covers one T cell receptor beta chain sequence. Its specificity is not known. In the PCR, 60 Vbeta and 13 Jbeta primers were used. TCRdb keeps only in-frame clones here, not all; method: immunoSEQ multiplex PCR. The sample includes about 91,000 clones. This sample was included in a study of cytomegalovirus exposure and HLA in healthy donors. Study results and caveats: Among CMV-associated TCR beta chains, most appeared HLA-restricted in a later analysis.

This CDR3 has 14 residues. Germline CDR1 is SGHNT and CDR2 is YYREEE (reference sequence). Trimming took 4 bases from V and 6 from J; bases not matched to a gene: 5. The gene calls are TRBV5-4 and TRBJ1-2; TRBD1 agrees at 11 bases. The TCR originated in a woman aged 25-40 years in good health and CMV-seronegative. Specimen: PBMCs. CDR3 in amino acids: CASSLGQGENGYTF. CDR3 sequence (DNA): TGTGCCAGCAGCCTGGGACAGGGGGAGAATGGCTACACCTTC.